In this sample, the clone carrying this T cell receptor beta chain turned up many times. A second PCR of roughly 7 to 11 cycles used a sample-barcoded 5' primer and a J-beta primer mix. TCRdb passed the 5' RACE reads through MiXCR, listing each CDR3 protein once. The table lists approximately 580,000 distinct CDR3 sequences, less than 25% of them singletons, with roughly 10% in the top ten. The V gene lost 0 bases and the J gene lost 13 bases, with 29 bases spanning the gap. Germline V CDR1 and CDR2: SGHTS, YDEGEE. This CDR3 spans 18 amino acids. This specimen comes from a study of blood T cells in healthy people across ages. These data were also filed under a second study, of T cells of mothers and their children. That work states: All extracted RNA went into cDNA synthesis, around 1.6 ug per 15 ul.

This TCR derives from a boy between 10 and 17 years old in good health. Sequenced material: blood. The chain employs TRBV5-8 and TRBJ2-1, with TRBD1 as a possible D gene (5 bases). The CDR3 sequence is CASSLVRGRSPSASPQFF. The CDR3 DNA sequence: TGTGCCAGCAGCTTGGTAAGGGGTCGGAGCCCCTCTGCCTCTCCCCAGTTCTTC. The complete variable domain, with remaining parts taken from reference TRBV5-8 and TRBJ2-1, reads EAGVTQSPTHLIKTRGQQATLRCSPISGHTSVYWYQQALGLGLQFLLWYDEGEERNRGNFPPRFSGRQFPNYSSELNVNALELEDSALYLCASSLVRGRSPSASPQFFGPGTRLTVL.